This TCR beta chain was sequenced in a study of T cell repertoires in cytomegalovirus infection. General study points: CMV-specific HLA-C-restricted TCR beta clonotypes dominated the ex vivo response.

Germline V gene sequence: CDR1 SGHTA, CDR2 FQGNSA. The ends were cut back, 4 bases at V and 0 bases at J, with 9 bases in the middle. The CDR3 is made up of 14 amino acids. At least ten counts were recorded for this clonotype. Its antigen is not known. Via MiXCR, TCRdb re-called the reads, giving one row per CDR3 protein. The table shows 450,000 to 650,000 distinct CDR3 sequences, with approximately 25% occurring only once. Sequencing used PBMCs. The TCR was taken from a human donor in good health (CMV status not recorded). Some clones in this sample may be carry-over from other donors' samples. This chain joins TRBV7-2 and TRBJ2-5; either TRBD1 or TRBD2 may fit D (5 bases each). For the CDR3, the DNA is TGTGCCAGCAGCTCAGGGACCTACCAAGAGACCCAGTACTTC. This translates into CASSSGTYQETQYF.